This TCR beta chain is from a study of control samples from healthy donors and cancer patients. Using immunoSEQ multiplex PCR, the repertoire was profiled, and TCRdb retains in-frame clones only, with some absent. The sample holds 100,000 to 150,000 clones, around 92% seen once. Germline CDR1 and CDR2: SNHLY and FYNNEI. V dropped 8 bases and J dropped 1 base, with 8 bases sitting between them. This CDR3 has 12 residues. The chain has TRBV2 and TRBJ1-2; D gene ambiguous. The source material was PBMCs. The sequence derives from a man aged 45-65 years with head and neck cancer. DNA of the CDR3: TGTGCCAGCGCCCGGGGTAACTATGGCTACACCTTC. It codes for CASARGNYGYTF.